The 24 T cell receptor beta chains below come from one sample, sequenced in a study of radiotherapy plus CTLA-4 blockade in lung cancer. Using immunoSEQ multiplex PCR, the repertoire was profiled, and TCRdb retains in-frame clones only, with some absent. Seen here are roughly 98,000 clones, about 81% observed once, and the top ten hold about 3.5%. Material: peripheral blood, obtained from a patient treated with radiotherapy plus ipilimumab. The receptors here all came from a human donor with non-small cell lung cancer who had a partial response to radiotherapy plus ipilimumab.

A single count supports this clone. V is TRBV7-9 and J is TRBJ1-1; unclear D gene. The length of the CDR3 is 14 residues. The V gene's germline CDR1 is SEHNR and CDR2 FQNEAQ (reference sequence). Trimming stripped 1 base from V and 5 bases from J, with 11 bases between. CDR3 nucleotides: TGTGCCAGCAGCTTAGAAGGAGGTGGGACTGAAGCTTTCTTT. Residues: CASSLEGGGTEAFF.

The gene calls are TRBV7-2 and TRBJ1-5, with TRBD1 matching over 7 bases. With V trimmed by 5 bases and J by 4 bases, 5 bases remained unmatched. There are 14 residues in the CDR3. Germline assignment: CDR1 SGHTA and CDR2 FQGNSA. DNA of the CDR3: TGTGCCAGCAGCGTGGGACAGCCGAATCAGCCCCAGCATTTT. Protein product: CASSVGQPNQPQHF.

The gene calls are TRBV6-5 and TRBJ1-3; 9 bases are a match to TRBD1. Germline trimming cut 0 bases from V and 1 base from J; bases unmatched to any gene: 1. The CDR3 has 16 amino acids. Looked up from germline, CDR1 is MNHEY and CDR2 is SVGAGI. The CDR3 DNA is TGTGCCAGCAGTTACTCGGGACAGGGATCTGGAAACACCATATATTTT. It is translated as CASSYSGQGSGNTIYF.

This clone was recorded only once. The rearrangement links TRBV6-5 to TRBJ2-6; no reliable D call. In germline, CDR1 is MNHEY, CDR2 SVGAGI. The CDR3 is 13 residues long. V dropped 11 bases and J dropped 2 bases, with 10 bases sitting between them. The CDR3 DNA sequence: TGTGCCGCCCACAGTCCTGGGGCCAACGTCCTGACTTTC. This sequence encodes CAAHSPGANVLTF.

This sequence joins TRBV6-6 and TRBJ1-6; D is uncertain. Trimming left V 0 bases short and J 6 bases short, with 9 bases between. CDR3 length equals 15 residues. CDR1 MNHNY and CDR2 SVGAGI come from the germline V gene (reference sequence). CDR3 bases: TGTGCCAGCAGTTACTCGCCGCAGATTAATTCACCCCTCCACTTT. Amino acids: CASSYSPQINSPLHF.

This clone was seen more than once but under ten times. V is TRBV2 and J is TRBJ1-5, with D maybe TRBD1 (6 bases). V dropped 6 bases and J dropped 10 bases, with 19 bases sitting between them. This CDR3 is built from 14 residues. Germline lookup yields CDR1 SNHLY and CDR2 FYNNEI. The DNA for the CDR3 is TGTGCCAGCAGGAGAGGACAGATTGTCAGCCCCCAGCATTTT. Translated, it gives CASRRGQIVSPQHF.

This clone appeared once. The DNA of the CDR3 is TGTGCCAGCAGTGAAGCGGGAGGACGAGAGGGCTACACCTTC. Amino acid sequence: CASSEAGGREGYTF. The chain combines TRBV2 with TRBJ1-2; D not resolved. The V gene lost 0 bases and the J gene lost 8 bases, with 13 bases spanning the gap. CDR3 length equals 14 residues. Germline V lookup: CDR1 SNHLY, CDR2 FYNNEI.

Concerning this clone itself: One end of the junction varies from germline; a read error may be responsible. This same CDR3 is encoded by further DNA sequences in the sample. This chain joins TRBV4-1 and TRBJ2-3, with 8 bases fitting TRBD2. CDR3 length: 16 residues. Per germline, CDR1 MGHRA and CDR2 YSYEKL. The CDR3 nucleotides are TGTGCCAGCAGCCAAGATTGGTCTAGCGGGACAGATACGCAGTATTTT. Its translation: CASSQDWSSGTDTQYF.

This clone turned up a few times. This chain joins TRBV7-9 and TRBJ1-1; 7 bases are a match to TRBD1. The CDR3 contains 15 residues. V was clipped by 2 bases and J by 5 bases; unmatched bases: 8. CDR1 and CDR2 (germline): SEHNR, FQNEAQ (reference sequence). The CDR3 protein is CASSLSSDRDTEAFF. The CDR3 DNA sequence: TGTGCCAGCAGCTTAAGCTCCGACAGGGATACTGAAGCTTTCTTT.

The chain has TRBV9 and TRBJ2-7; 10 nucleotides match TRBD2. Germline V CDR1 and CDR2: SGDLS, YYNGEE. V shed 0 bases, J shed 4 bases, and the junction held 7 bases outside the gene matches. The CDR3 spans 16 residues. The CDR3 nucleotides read TGTGCCAGCAGCGTAGTAAGCGGGAGGGCCGAGTACGAGCAGTACTTC. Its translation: CASSVVSGRAEYEQYF.

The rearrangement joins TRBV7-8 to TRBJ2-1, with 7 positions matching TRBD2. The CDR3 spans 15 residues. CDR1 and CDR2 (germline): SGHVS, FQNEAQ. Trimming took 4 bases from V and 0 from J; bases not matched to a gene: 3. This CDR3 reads CASSSRTSSYNEQFF. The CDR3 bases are TGTGCCAGCAGCTCTAGGACTAGCTCCTACAATGAGCAGTTCTTC.

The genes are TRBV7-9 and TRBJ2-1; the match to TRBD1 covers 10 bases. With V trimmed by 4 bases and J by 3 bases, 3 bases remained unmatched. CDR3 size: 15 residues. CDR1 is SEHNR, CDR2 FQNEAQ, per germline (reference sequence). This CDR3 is CASSSGQGVYNEQFF. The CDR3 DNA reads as TGTGCCAGCAGCTCAGGACAGGGGGTCTACAATGAGCAGTTCTTC. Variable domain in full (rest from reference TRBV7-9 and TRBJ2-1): DTGVSQNPRHKITKRGQNVTFRCDPISEHNRLYWYRQTLGQGPEFLTYFQNEAQLEKSRLLSDRFSAERPKGSFSTLEIQRTEQGDSAMYLCASSSGQGVYNEQFFGPGTRLTVL.

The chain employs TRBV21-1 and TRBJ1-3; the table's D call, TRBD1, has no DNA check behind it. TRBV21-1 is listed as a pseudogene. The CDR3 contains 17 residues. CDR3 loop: CASPRSARRGPGNTIYF. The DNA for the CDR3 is TGTGCCAGTCCCCGGTCGGCCAGAAGGGGGCCGGGAAACACCATATATTTT.

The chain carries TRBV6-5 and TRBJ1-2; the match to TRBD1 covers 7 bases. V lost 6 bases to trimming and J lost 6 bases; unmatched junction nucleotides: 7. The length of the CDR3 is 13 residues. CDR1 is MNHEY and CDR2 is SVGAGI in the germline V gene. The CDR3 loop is CASRIDRVHGYTF. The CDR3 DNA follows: TGTGCCAGCAGGATCGACAGGGTCCATGGCTACACCTTC.

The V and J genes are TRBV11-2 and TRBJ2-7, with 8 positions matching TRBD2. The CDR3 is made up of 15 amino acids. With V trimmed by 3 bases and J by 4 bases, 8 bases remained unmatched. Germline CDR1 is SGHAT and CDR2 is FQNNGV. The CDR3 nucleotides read TGTGCCAGCAGCTTGACTAGCGCGATAGGGTACGAGCAGTACTTC. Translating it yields CASSLTSAIGYEQYF.

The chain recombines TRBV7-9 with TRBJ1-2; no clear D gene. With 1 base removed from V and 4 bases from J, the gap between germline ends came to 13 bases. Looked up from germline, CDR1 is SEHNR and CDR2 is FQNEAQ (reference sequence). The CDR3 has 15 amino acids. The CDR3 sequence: CASSLEAHRGYGYTF. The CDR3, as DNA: TGTGCCAGCAGCTTAGAGGCGCACCGAGGCTATGGCTACACCTTC.

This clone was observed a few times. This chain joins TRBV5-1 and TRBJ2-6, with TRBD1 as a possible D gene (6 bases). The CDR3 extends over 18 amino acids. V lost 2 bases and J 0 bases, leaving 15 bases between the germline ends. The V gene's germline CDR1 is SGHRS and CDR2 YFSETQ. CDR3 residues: CASSLYRDPLSGANVLTF. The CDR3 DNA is TGCGCCAGCAGCTTATACAGGGACCCCCTCTCTGGGGCCAACGTCCTGACTTTC. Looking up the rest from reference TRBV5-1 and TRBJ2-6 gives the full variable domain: KAGVTQTPRYLIKTRGQQVTLSCSPISGHRSVSWYQQTPGQGLQFLFEYFSETQRNKGNFPGRFSGRQFSNSRSEMNVSTLELGDSALYLCASSLYRDPLSGANVLTFGAGSRLTVL.

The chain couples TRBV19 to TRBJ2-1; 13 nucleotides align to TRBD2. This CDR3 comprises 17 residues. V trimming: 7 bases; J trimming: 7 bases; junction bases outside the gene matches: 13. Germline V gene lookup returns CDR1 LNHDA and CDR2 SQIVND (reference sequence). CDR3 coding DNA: TGTGCCAGTACGGTTGGAGTCGTGACTAGCGGGAGGAATGAGCAGTTCTTC. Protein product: CASTVGVVTSGRNEQFF.

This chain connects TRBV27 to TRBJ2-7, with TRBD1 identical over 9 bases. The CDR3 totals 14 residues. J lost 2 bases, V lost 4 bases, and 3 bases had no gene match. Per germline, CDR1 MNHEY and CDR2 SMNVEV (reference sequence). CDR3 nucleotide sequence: TGTGCCAGCAGTTCAGGGGACAGGGCCTACGAGCAGTACTTC. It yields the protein CASSSGDRAYEQYF.

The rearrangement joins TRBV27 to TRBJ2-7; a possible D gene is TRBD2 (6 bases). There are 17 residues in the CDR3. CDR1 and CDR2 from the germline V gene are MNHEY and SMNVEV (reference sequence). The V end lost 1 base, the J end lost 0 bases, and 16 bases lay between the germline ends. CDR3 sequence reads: CASSLYPLAPSSYEQYF. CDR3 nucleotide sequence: TGTGCCAGCAGTTTATACCCTCTAGCGCCCAGCTCCTACGAGCAGTACTTC.

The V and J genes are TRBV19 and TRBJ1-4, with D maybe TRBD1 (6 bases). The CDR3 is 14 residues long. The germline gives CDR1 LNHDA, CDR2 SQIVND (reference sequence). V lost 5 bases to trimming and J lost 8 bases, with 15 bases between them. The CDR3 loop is CASSARQAGEKLFF. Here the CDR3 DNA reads TGTGCCAGTAGTGCTCGACAGGCAGGGGAAAAACTGTTTTTT.

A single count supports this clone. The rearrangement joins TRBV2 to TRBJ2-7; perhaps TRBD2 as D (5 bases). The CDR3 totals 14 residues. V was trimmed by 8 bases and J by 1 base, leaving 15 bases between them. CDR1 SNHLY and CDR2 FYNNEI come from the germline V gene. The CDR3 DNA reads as TGTGCCAGCTCTCGGACTGAGCCTTCCTACGAGCAGTACTTC. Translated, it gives CASSRTEPSYEQYF.

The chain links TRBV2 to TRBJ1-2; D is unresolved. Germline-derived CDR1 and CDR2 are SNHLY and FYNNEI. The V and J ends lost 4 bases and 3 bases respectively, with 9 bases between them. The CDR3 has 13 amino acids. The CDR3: CASSGERDYGYTF. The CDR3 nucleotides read TGTGCCAGCAGTGGTGAACGGGACTATGGCTACACCTTC. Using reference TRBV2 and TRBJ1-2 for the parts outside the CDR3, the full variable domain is EPEVTQTPSHQVTQMGQEVILRCVPISNHLYFYWYRQILGQKVEFLVSFYNNEISEKSEIFDDQFSVERPDGSNFTLKIRSTKLEDSAMYFCASSGERDYGYTFGSGTRLTVV.

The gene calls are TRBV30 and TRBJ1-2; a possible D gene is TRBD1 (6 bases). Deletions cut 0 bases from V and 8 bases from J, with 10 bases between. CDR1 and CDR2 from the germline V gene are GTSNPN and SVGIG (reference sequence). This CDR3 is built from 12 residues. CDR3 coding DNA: TGTGCCTGGAGTGTGGGGGACAACGGCTACACCTTC. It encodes CAWSVGDNGYTF.